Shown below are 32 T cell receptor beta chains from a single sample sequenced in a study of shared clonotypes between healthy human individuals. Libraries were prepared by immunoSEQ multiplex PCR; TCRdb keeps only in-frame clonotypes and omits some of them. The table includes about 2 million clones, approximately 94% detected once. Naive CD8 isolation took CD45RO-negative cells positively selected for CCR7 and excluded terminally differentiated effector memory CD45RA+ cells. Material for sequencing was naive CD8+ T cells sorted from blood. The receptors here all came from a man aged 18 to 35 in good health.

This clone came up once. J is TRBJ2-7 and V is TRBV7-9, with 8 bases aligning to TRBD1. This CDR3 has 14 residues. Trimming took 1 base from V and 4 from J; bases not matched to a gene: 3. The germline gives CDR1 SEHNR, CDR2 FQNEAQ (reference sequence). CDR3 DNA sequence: TGTGCCAGCAGCTTAGAGCGGACAGGGTACGAGCAGTACTTC. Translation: CASSLERTGYEQYF.

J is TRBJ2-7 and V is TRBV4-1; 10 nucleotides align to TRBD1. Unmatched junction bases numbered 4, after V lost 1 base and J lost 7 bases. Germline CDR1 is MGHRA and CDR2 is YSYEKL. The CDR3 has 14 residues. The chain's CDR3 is CASSQGGQGWEQYF. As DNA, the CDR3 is TGCGCCAGCAGCCAAGGGGGACAGGGGTGGGAGCAGTACTTC.

The DNA of the CDR3 is TGTGCCAGCGAAGAGGGGCGGACTTACCAAGAGACCCAGTACTTC. Translating gives CASEEGRTYQETQYF. J is TRBJ2-5 and V is TRBV7-2; D assignment may be TRBD1 or TRBD2 (5 bases each). V lost 8 bases and J 0 bases, leaving 16 bases between the germline ends. The CDR3 totals 15 residues. CDR1 is SGHTA, CDR2 FQGNSA, per germline.

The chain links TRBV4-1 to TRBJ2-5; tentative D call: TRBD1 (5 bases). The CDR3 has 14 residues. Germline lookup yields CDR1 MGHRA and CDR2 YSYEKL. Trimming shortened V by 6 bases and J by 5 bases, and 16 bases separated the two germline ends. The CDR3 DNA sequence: TGCGCCAGCAGTCGAACATGGCCAGGGGAGACCCAGTACTTC. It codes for CASSRTWPGETQYF.

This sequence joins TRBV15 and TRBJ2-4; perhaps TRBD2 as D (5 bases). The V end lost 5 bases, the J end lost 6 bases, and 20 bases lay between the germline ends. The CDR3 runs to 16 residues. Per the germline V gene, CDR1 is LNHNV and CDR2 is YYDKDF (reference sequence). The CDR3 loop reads CATSPGFEGVGNIQYF. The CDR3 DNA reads TGTGCCACCAGCCCTGGTTTTGAGGGCGTCGGAAACATTCAGTACTTC.

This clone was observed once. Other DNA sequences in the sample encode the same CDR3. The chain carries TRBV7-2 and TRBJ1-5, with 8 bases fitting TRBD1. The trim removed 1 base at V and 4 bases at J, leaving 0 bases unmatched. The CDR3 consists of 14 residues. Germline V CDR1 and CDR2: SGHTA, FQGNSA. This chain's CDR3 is CASSLGQGNQPQHF. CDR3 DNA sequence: TGTGCCAGCAGCTTAGGACAGGGGAATCAGCCCCAGCATTTT.

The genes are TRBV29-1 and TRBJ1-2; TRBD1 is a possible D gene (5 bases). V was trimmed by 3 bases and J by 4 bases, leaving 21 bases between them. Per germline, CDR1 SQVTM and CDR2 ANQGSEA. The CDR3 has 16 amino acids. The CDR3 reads CSVDAARESPFYGYTF. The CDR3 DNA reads TGCAGCGTTGATGCGGCCAGGGAATCCCCTTTCTATGGCTACACCTTC. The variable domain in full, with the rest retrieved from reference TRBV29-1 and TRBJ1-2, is SAVISQKPSRDICQRGTSLTIQCQVDSQVTMMFWYRQQPGQSLTLIATANQGSEATYESGFVIDKFPISRPNLTFSTLTVSNMSPEDSSIYLCSVDAARESPFYGYTFGSGTRLTVV.

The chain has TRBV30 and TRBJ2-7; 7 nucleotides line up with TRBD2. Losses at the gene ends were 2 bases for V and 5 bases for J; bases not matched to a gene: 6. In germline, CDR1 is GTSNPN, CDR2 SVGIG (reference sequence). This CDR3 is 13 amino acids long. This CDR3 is CAWSPMGGNEQYF. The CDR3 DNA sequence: TGTGCCTGGAGTCCTATGGGGGGGAACGAGCAGTACTTC.

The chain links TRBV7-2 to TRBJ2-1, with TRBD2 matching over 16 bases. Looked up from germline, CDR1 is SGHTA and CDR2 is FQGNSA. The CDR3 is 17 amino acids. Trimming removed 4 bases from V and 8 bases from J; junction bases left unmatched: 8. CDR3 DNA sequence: TGTGCCAGCAGCTGGGGACTAGCGGGAGGGCCAAGGGATGAGCAGTTCTTC. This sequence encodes CASSWGLAGGPRDEQFF.

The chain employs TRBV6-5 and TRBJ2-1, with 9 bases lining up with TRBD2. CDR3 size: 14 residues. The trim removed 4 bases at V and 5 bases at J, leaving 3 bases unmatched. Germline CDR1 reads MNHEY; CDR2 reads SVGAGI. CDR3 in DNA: TGTGCCAGCAGTTGGACTAGCGAACACAATGAGCAGTTCTTC. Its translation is CASSWTSEHNEQFF.

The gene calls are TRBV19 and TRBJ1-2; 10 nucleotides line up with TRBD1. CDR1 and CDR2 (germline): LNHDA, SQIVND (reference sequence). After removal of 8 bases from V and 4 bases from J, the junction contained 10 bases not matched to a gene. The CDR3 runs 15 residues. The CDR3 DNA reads TGTGCCAGTCCCTGGAGGGACAGGGGAACCTATGGCTACACCTTC. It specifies CASPWRDRGTYGYTF.

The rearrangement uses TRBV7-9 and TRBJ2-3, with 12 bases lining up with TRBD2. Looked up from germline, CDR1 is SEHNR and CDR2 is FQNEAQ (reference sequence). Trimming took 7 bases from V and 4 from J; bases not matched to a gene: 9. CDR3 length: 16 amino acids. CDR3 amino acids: CASILASGGVADTQYF. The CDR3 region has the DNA TGTGCCAGCATCCTTGCTAGCGGGGGGGTAGCAGATACGCAGTATTTT.

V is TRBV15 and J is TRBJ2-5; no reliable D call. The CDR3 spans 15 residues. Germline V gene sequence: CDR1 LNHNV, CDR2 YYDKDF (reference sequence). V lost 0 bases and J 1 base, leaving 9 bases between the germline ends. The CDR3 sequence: CATSRDWSSQETQYF. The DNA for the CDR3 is TGTGCCACCAGCAGAGATTGGAGCAGCCAAGAGACCCAGTACTTC.

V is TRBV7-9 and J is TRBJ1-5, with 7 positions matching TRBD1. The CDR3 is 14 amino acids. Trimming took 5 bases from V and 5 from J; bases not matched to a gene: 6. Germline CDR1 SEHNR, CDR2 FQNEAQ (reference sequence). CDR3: CASSTGQLYQPQHF. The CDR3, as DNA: TGTGCCAGCAGCACGGGACAGTTATATCAGCCCCAGCATTTT. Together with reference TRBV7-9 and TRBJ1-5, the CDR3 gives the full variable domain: DTGVSQNPRHKITKRGQNVTFRCDPISEHNRLYWYRQTLGQGPEFLTYFQNEAQLEKSRLLSDRFSAERPKGSFSTLEIQRTEQGDSAMYLCASSTGQLYQPQHFGDGTRLSIL.

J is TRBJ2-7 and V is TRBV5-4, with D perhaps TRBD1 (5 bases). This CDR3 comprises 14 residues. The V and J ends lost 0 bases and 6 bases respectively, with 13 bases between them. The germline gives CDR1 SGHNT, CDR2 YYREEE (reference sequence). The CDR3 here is CASSLGQGDGEQYF. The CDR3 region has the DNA TGTGCCAGCAGCTTGGGTCAGGGCGACGGCGAGCAGTACTTC.

The CDR3 coding sequence is TGTGCCATCAGTGTACAGGGCGGGACTTGGGGCTCTGGAAACACCATATATTTT. Translating gives CAISVQGGTWGSGNTIYF. This chain joins TRBV10-3 and TRBJ1-3; weak D call: TRBD1 (6 bases). This CDR3 region has 18 residues. Germline assignment: CDR1 ENHRY and CDR2 SYGVKD. Deletions cut 4 bases from V and 0 bases from J, with 19 bases between.

The CDR3 is CASSRVGGGLNTGELFF. CDR3 nucleotides: TGCGCCAGCAGCCGCGTCGGTGGGGGCCTGAACACCGGGGAGCTGTTTTTT. The chain employs TRBV4-1 and TRBJ2-2, with a possible D match to TRBD1 (6 bases). Germline lookup yields CDR1 MGHRA and CDR2 YSYEKL. The CDR3 is made up of 17 amino acids. Trimming shortened V by 4 bases and J by 1 base, and 16 bases separated the two germline ends.

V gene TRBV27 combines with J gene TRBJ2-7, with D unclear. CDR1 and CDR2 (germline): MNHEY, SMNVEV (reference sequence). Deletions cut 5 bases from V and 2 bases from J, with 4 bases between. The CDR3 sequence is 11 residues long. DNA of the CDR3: TGTGCCAGCAGTAAGACCTACGAGCAGTACTTC. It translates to CASSKTYEQYF.

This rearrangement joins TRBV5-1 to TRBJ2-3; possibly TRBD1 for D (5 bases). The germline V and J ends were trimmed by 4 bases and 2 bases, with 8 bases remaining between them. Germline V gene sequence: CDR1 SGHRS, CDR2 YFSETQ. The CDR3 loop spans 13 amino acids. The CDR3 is CASSPDNTDTQYF. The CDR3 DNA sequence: TGCGCCAGCAGCCCGGACAACACAGATACGCAGTATTTT.

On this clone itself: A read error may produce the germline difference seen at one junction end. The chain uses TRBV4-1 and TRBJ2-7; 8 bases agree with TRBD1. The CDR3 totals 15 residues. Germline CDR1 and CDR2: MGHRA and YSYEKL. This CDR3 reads CASSQDGQGAFEEYF. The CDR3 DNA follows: TGCGCCAGCAGCCAAGATGGGCAGGGGGCTTTCGAGGAGTACTTC.

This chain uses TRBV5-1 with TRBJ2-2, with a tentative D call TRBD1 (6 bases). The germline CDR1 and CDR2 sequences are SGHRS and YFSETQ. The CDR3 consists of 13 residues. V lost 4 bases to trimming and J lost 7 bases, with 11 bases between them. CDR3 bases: TGCGCCAGCAGCACAGGACAGAACGGGGAGCTGTTTTTT. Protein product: CASSTGQNGELFF.

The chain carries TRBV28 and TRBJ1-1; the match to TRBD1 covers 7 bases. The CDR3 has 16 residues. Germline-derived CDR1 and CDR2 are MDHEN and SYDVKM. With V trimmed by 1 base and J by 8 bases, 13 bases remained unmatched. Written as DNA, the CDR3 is TGTGCCAGCAGTTTATACGATCGGGGCGAAGGGGGCGAAGCTTTCTTT. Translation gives CASSLYDRGEGGEAFF.

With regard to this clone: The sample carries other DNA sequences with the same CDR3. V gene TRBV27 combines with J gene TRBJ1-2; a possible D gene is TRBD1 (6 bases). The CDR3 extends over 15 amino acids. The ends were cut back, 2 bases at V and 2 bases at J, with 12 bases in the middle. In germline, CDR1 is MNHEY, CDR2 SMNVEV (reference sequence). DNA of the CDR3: TGTGCCAGCAGTTTAAGCGGACAGCCCAACTATGGCTACACCTTC. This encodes CASSLSGQPNYGYTF.

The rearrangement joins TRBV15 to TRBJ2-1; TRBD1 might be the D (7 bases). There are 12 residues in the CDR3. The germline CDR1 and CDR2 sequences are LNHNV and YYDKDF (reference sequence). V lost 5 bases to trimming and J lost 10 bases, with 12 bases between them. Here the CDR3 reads CATSQGGGEQFF. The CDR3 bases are TGTGCCACCAGCCAGGGGGGAGGCGAGCAGTTCTTC.

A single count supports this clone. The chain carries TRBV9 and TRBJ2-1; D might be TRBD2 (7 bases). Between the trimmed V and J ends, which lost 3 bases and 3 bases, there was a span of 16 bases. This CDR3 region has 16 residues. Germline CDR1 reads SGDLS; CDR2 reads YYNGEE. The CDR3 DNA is TGTGCCAGCAGCGCCCATAGAGGGGGGGACTACAATGAGCAGTTCTTC. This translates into CASSAHRGGDYNEQFF.

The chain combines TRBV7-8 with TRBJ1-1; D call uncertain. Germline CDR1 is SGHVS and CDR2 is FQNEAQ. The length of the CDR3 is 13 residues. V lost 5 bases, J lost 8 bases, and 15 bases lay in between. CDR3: CASSPGHLGEAFF. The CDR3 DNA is TGTGCCAGCAGCCCGGGCCACCTTGGGGAAGCTTTCTTT. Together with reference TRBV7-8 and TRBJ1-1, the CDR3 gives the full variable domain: GAGVSQSPRYKVAKRGQDVALRCDPISGHVSLFWYQQALGQGPEFLTYFQNEAQLDKSGLPSDRFFAERPEGSVSTLKIQRTQQEDSAVYLCASSPGHLGEAFFGQGTRLTVV.

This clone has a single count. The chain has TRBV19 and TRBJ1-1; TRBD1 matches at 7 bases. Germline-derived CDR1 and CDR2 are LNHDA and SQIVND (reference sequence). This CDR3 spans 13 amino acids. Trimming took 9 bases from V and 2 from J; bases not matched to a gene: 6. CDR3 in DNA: TGTGCCAGCCTGGGACAGTCTAACACTGAAGCTTTCTTT. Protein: CASLGQSNTEAFF.

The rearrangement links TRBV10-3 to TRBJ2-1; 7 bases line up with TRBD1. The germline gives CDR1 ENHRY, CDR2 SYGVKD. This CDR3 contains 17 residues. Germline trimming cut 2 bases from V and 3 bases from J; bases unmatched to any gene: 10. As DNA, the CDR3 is TGTGCCATCAGTGAGGGATACCGGGACAGCCTCTACAATGAGCAGTTCTTC. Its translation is CAISEGYRDSLYNEQFF.

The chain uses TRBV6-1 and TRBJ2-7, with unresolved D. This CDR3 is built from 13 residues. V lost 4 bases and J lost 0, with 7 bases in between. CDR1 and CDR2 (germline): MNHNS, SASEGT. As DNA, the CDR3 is TGTGCCAGCAGTGCTTCCGTCTCCTACGAGCAGTACTTC. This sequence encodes CASSASVSYEQYF.

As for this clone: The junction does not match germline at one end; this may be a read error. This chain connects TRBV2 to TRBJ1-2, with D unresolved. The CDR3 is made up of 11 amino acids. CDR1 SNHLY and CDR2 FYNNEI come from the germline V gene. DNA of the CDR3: TGTGCCAGCAGTGAATCGGCGGATCTTCCCTTC. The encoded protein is CASSESADLPF.

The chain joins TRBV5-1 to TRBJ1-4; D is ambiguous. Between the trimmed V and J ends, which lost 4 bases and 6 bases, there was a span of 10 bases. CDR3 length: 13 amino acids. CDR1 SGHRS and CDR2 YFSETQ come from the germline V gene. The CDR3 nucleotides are TGCGCCAGCAGCAGCGTGGATCATGAAAAACTGTTTTTT. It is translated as CASSSVDHEKLFF.

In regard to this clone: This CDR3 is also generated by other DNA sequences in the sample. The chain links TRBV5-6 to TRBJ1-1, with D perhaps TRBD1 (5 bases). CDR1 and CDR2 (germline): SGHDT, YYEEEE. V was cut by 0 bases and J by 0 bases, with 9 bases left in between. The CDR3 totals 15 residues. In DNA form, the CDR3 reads TGTGCCAGCAGCTTGGGGGGACGGCTGAACACTGAAGCTTTCTTT. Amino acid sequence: CASSLGGRLNTEAFF.